This T cell receptor beta chain was observed in a study of T cell repertoires in cytomegalovirus infection. TCRdb itself ran the reads through MiXCR, one entry per CDR3 protein. This table holds 740,000 or so distinct CDR3 sequences, approximately 40% found once. The CDR3 consists of 13 residues. Trimming removed 6 bases at V and 2 bases at J, with 7 bases between. Germline CDR1 MRHNA, CDR2 SNTAGT. Sequencing was done on a sample of PBMCs. The TCR originated in a human donor in good health (CMV status not recorded). Some clones in this sample may be carry-over from other donors' samples. This sequence joins TRBV6-4 and TRBJ2-2, with no clear D. Here the CDR3 reads CASRDINTGELFF. The CDR3 coding sequence is TGTGCCAGCAGAGACATTAACACCGGGGAGCTGTTTTTT.